Shown below are 4 T cell receptor beta chains from a single sample sequenced in a study of shared clonotypes between healthy human individuals. Sequencing was performed with immunoSEQ multiplex PCR; in TCRdb, only in-frame clones are kept and a portion is missing. The sample lists roughly 600,000 clones; roughly 98% were seen once. Naive CD8 cells lacked CD45RO and underwent positive selection for CCR7, leaving out terminally differentiated effector memory CD45RA+ cells. The material sequenced was naive CD8+ T cells sorted from blood. The receptors derive from a man aged 30-40 years in good health.

In DNA, the CDR3 is TGTGCCACCAGCAAGTTTGGCGAGCAGTACTTC. Its protein product is CATSKFGEQYF. The genes are TRBV15 and TRBJ2-7; D is ambiguous. The CDR3 length is 11 residues. Per germline, CDR1 LNHNV and CDR2 YYDKDF (reference sequence). Trimming removed 4 bases at V and 6 bases at J, with 7 bases between.

V and J are TRBV11-2 and TRBJ2-7, with D possibly matching TRBD1 (6 bases). V shed 1 base and J shed 5 bases, with 24 bases lying between them. The V gene's germline CDR1 is SGHAT and CDR2 FQNNGV. The length of the CDR3 is 18 residues. The CDR3 is CASSLGFVGGSNLDEQYF. CDR3 coding DNA: TGTGCCAGCAGCTTAGGGTTCGTAGGGGGAAGTAATTTGGACGAGCAGTACTTC. The full variable domain, with the rest looked up from reference TRBV11-2 and TRBJ2-7, is EAGVAQSPRYKIIEKRQSVAFWCNPISGHATLYWYQQILGQGPKLLIQFQNNGVVDDSQLPKDRFSAERLKGVDSTLKIQPAKLEDSAVYLCASSLGFVGGSNLDEQYFGPGTRLTVT.

The rearrangement links TRBV9 to TRBJ1-1; 8 bases line up with TRBD1. Germline V lookup: CDR1 SGDLS, CDR2 YYNGEE. The CDR3 sequence is 15 residues long. Unmatched junction bases numbered 3, after V lost 2 bases and J lost 0 bases. The CDR3 region is CASSVDRGMNTEAFF. Written as DNA, the CDR3 is TGTGCCAGCAGCGTTGACAGGGGAATGAACACTGAAGCTTTCTTT. Variable domain in full (rest from reference TRBV9 and TRBJ1-1): DSGVTQTPKHLITATGQRVTLRCSPRSGDLSVYWYQQSLDQGLQFLIQYYNGEERAKGNILERFSAQQFPDLHSELNLSSLELGDSALYFCASSVDRGMNTEAFFGQGTRLTVV.

V and J are TRBV28 and TRBJ2-7; the D gene is possibly TRBD1 (6 bases). Trimming left V 6 bases short and J 3 bases short, with 12 bases between. The CDR3 consists of 13 residues. Germline CDR1 MDHEN, CDR2 SYDVKM. CDR3 sequence: CASRQGHNYEQYF. The CDR3 nucleotides read TGTGCCAGCAGGCAGGGACATAACTACGAGCAGTACTTC.